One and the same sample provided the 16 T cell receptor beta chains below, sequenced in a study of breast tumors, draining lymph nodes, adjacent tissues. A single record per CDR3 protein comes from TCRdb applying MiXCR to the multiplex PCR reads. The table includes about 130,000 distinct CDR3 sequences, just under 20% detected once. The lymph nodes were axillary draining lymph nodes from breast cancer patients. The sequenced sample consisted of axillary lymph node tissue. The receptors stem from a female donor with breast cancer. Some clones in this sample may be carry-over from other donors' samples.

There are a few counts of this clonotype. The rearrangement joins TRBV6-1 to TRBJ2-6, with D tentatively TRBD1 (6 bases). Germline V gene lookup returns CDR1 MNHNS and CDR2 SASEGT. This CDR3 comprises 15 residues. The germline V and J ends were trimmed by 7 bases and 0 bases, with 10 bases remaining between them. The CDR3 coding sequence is TGTGCCAGCAACAAACAGGGCTCTGGGGCCAACGTCCTGACTTTC. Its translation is CASNKQGSGANVLTF.

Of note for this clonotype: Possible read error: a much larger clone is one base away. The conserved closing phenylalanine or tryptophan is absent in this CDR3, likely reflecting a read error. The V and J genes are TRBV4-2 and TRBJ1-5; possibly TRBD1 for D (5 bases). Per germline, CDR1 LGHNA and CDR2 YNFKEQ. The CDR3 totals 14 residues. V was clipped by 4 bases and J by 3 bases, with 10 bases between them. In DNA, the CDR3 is TGTGCCAGCAGCCTAGACAGTCTCAATCAGCCCCAGCATGTT. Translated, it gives CASSLDSLNQPQHV.

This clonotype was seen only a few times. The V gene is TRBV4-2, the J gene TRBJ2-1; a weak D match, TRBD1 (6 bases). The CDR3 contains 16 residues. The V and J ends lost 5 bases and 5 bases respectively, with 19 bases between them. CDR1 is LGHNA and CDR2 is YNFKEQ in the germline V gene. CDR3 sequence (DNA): TGTGCCAGCAGCGCCCAGGGGAGTAGTGGTGACAATGAGCAGTTCTTC. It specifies CASSAQGSSGDNEQFF.

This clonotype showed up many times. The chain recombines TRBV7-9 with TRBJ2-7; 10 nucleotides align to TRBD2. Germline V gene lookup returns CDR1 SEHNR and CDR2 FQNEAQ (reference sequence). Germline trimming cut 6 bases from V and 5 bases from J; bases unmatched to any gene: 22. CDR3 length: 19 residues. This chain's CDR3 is CASSKAGGAGLKRDHEQYF. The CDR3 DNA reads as TGTGCCAGCAGTAAAGCGGGGGGGGCGGGCCTTAAGCGGGACCACGAGCAGTACTTC. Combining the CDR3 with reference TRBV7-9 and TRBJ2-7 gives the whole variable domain DTGVSQNPRHKITKRGQNVTFRCDPISEHNRLYWYRQTLGQGPEFLTYFQNEAQLEKSRLLSDRFSAERPKGSFSTLEIQRTEQGDSAMYLCASSKAGGAGLKRDHEQYFGPGTRLTVT.

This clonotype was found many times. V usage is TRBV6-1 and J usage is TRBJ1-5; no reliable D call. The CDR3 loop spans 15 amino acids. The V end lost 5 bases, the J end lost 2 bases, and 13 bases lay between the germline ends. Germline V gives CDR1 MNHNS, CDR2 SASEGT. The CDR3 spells CASSPRERGNQPQHF. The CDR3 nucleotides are TGTGCCAGCAGTCCCCGGGAAAGAGGCAATCAGCCCCAGCATTTT.

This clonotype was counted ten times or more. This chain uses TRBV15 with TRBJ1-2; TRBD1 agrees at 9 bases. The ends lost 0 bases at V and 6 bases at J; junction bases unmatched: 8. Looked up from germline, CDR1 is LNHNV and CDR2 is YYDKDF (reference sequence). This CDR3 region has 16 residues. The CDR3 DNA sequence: TGTGCCACCAGCAGAGACCAGACAGGGGGACCGGATGGCTACACCTTC. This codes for CATSRDQTGGPDGYTF.

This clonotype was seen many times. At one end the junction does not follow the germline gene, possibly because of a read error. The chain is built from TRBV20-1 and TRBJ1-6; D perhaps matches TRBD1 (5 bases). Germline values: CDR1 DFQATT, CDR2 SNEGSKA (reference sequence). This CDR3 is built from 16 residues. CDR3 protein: CSARPFRAGYSSPLHF. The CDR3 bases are TGCAGTGCTAGGCCCTTTCGGGCAGGGTATAGTTCACCCCTCCACTTT.

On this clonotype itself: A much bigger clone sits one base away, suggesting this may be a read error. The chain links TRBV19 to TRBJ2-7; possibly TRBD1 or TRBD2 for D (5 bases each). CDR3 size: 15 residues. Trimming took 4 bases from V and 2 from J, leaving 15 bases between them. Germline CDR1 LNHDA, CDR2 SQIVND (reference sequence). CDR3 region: CASSTQGRPTYEQYF. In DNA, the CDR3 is TGTGCCAGTAGTACCCAGGGACGTCCAACCTACGAGCAGTACTTC.

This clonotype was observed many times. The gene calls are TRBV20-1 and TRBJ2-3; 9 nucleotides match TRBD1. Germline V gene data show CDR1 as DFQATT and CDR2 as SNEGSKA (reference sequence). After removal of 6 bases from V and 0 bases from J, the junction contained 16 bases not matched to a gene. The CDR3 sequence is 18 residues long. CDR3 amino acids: CSATTTGTGRRSTDTQYF. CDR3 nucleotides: TGCAGTGCAACTACTACCGGGACAGGGCGAAGGAGCACAGATACGCAGTATTTT.

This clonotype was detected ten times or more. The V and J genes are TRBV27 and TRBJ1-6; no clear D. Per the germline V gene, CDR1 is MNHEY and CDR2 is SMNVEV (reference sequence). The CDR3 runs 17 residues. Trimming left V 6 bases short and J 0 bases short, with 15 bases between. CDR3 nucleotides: TGTGCCAGCAGGCATTCCGCCTGGGACTCCTATAATTCACCCCTCCACTTT. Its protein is CASRHSAWDSYNSPLHF.

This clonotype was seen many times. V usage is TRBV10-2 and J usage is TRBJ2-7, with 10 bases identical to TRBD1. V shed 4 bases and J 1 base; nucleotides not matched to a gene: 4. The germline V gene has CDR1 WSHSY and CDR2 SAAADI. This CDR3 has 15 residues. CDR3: CASSAGTGVSYEQYF. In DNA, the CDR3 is TGCGCCAGCAGTGCCGGGACAGGGGTTTCCTACGAGCAGTACTTC.

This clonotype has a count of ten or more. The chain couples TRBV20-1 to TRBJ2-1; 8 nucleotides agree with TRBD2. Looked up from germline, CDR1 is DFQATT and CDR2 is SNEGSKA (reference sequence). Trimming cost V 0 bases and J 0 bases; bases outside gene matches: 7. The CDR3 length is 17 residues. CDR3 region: CSARDRGGLSSYNEQFF. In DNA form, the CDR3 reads TGCAGTGCTAGAGATCGGGGGGGGTTGAGCTCCTACAATGAGCAGTTCTTC.

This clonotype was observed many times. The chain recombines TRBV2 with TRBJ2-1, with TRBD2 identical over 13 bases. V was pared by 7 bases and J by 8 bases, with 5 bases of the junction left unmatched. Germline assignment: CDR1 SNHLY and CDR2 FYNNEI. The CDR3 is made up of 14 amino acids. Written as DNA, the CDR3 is TGTGCCAGCATACTAGCGGGAGGGATTGATGAGCAGTTCTTC. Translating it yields CASILAGGIDEQFF.

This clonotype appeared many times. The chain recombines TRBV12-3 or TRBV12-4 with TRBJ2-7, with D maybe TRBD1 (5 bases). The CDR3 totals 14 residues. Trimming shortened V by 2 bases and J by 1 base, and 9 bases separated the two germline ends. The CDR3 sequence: CASSLSQGSYEQYF. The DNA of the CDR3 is TGTGCCAGCAGTTTAAGTCAGGGATCCTACGAGCAGTACTTC.

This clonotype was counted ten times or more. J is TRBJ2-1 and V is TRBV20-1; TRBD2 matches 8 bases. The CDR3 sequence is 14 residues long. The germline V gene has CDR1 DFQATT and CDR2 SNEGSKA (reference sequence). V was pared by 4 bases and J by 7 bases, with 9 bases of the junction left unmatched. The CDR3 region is CSANPGGPRNEQFF. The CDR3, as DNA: TGCAGTGCTAATCCGGGGGGGCCGCGGAATGAGCAGTTCTTC.

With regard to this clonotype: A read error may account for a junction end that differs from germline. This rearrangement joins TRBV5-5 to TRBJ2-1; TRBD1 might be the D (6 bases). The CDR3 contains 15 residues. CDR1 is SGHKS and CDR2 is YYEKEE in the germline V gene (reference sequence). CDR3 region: CASGLASQGINEQFF. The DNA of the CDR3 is TGTGCCAGCGGCTTGGCATCCCAGGGGATAAATGAGCAGTTCTTC.